This entry is about one T cell receptor (beta chain). The specificity of this receptor is unknown. The sample holds no much larger clone one base away, and base qualities are not on file. As encoded in the germline V gene, CDR1 is MDHEN while CDR2 is SYDVKM. Spanning cysteine to phenylalanine, the CDR3 consists of 13 amino acids. The CDR3 DNA has 39 bases and is translated from base 1. V loses 5 bases of germline sequence and J loses 3 bases, and the interval between the two ends is 8 bases. TCRbeta CDR3 regions were amplified from genomic DNA by means of the immunoSEQ Assay, a bias-controlled multiplex PCR. From the authors' description of their analysis: The number of nucleated cells in each sample was estimated from the amplification of reference gene primers within the assay. Sequence reads were collapsed and filtered to measure the absolute abundance of every unique TCRbeta CDR3 rearrangement. For each sample, productive Simpson clonality was calculated as the square root of Simpson's diversity index across productive rearrangements. Imported from immuneACCESS, the table was reduced by TCRdb to in-frame sequences with V and J called. These copies leave out some clones; in studies compared against another copy, an unresolved V gene accounts for under half, and the cause of the remainder is not known. The DNA gave D and trimming, while V, J and clone size come from that table. The sample table shows approximately 150,000 clones, and approximately 84% are seen once. Of the sample, 0.85% to 1.2% falls within the top ten clones.

These data belong to a study of blood T cell repertoires in COVID-19 (dated by TCRdb to the early 2020s). For the study in its entirety: The collaborator samples originated in the United States, Italy and Spain and spanned the acute and convalescent phases of COVID-19. The prospective study material was composed of cDNA or gDNA derived from T cells, B-cell-depleted T cells, or PBMCs. A de-identified subject ID, COVID-19 status, age in years and sex were almost always included in the sample metadata. Deeply sampled blood TCRbeta repertoires from subjects exposed to, actively infected with, or recovered from COVID-19 were included in the dataset. The repertoires were released in a freely available public database meant as a resource for research on the immune response to SARS-CoV-2. Where available, HLA class I and class II types were taken from metadata supplied by the sample provider and were not determined by assay-based typing. The samples were drawn from the first 160 participants of the ongoing ImmuneRACE study and from some 1,300 subjects provided by 6 global collaborators.

Each collaborating institution followed its own protocols to collect whole blood in K2EDTA tubes. Collaborator samples were shipped for TCRbeta analysis as frozen whole blood, isolated PBMCs, or DNA extracted from either sample type. What the work shows at the level of the full study, not this receptor alone: The quantity of clinical and demographic metadata differed by source and by participant and was supplied without curation.

The TCR was taken from a man aged 35-49 years with acute or convalescent COVID-19. Here the chain combines TRBV28 and TRBJ1-3; the D gene cannot be named for sure. The specimen was peripheral blood. The CDR3 amino acid sequence is: CASSPRNGNTIYF. The DNA sequence is as follows: TGTGCCAGCAGTCCGCGAAATGGAAACACCATATATTTT.